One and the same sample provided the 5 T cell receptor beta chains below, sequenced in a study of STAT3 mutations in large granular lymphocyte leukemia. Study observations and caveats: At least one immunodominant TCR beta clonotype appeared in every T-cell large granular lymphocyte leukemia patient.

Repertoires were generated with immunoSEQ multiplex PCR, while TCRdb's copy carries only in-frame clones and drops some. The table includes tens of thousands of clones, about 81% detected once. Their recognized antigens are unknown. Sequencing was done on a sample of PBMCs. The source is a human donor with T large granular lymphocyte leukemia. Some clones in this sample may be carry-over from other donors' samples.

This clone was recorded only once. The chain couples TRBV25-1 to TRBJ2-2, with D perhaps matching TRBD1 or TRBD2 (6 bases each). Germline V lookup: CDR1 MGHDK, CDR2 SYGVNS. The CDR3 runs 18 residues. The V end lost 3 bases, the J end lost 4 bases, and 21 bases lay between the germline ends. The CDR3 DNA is TGTGCCAGCAGTGAGCCCTCTGGGGGGCGATCTGGCACCGGGGAGCTGTTTTTT. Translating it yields CASSEPSGGRSGTGELFF.

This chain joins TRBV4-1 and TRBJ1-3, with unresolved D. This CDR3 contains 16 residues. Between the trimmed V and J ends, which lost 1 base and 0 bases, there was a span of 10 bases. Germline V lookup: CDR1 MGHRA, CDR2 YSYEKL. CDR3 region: CASSQASISSGNTIYF. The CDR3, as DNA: TGCGCCAGCAGCCAAGCCAGTATAAGCTCTGGAAACACCATATATTTT.

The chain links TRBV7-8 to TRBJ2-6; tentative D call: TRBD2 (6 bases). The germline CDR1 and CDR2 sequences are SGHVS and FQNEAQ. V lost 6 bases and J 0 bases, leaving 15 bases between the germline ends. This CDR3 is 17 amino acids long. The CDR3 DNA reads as TGTGCCAGCAGTCGTTCGGGACTTGGCTCTGGGGCCAACGTCCTGACTTTC. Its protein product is CASSRSGLGSGANVLTF.

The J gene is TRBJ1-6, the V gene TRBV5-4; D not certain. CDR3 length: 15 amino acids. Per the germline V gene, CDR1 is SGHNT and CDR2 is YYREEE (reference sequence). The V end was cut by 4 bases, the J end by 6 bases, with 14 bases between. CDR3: CASSLGLGSNSPLHF. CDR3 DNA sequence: TGTGCCAGCAGCCTGGGCCTGGGCTCTAATTCACCCCTCCACTTT.

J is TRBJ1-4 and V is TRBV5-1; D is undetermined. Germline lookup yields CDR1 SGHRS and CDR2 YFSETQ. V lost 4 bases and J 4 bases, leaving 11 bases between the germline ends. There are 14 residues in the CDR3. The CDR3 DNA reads TGCGCCAGCAGCGAGGACGGCTATAATGAAAAACTGTTTTTT. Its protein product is CASSEDGYNEKLFF.